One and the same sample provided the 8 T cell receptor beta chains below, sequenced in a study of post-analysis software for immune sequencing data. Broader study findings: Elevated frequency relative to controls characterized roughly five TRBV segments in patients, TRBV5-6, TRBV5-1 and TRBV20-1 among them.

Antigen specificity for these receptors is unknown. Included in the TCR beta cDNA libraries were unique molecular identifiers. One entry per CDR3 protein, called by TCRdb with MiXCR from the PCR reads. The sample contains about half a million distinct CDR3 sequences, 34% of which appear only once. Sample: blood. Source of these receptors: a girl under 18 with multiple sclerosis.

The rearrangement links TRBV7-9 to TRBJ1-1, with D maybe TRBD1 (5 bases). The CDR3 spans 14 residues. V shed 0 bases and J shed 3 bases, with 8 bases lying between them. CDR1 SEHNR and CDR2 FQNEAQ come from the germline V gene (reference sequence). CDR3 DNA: TGTGCCAGCAGCTTAGCCGGCAGGGACACTGAAGCTTTCTTT. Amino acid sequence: CASSLAGRDTEAFF.

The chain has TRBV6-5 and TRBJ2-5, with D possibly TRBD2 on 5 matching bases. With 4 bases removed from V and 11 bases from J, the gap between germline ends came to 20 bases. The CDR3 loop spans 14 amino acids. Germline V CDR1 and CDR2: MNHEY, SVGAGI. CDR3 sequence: CASSSAGIGGEQYF. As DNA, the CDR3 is TGTGCCAGCAGTTCTGCCGGGATTGGTGGAGAGCAGTACTTC.

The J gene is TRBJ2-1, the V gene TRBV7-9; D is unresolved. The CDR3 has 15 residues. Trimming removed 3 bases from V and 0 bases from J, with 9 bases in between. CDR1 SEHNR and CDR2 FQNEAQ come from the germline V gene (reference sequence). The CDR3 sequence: CASSLTQSSYNEQFF. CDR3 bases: TGTGCCAGCAGCTTGACTCAGAGCTCCTACAATGAGCAGTTCTTC.

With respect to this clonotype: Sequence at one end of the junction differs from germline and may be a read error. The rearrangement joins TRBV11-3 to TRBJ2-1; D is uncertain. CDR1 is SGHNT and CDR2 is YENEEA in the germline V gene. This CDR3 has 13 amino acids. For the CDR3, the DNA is TGTGCCAGCAGCTTTCAGAAAGGTACAGAGCGGTTCTTC. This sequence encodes CASSFQKGTERFF.

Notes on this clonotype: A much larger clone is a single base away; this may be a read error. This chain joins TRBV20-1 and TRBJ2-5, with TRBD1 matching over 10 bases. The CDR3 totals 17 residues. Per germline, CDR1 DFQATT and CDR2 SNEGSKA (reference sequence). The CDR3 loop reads CGASARPGTGDSKTQYF. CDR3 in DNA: TGCGGTGCTAGCGCTAGACCCGGGACAGGGGATTCGAAGACCCAGTACTTC.

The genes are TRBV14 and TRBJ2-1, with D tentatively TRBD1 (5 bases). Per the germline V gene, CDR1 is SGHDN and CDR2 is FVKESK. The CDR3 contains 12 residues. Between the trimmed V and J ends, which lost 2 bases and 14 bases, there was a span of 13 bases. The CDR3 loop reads CASSQTRAGKFF. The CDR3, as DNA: TGTGCCAGCAGCCAAACCAGGGCAGGGAAGTTCTTC. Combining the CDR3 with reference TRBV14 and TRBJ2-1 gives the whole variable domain EAGVTQFPSHSVIEKGQTVTLRCDPISGHDNLYWYRRVMGKEIKFLLHFVKESKQDESGMPNNRFLAERTGGTYSTLKVQPAELEDSGVYFCASSQTRAGKFFGPGTRLTVL.

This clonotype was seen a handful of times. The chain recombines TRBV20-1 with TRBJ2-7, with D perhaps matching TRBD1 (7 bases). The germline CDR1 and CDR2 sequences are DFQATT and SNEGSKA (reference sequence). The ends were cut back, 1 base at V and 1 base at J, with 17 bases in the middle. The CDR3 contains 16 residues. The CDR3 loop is CSARGGAGTASYEQYF. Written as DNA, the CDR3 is TGCAGTGCTAGAGGGGGGGCCGGGACAGCTTCCTACGAGCAGTACTTC.

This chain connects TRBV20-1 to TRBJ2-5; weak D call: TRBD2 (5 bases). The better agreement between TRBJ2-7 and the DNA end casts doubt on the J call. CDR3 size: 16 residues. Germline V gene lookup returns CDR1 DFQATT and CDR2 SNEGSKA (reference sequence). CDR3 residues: CSARDRVQTLGDEQYF. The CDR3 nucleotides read TGCAGTGCTAGAGATCGTGTCCAAACCCTCGGGGACGAGCAGTACTTC.